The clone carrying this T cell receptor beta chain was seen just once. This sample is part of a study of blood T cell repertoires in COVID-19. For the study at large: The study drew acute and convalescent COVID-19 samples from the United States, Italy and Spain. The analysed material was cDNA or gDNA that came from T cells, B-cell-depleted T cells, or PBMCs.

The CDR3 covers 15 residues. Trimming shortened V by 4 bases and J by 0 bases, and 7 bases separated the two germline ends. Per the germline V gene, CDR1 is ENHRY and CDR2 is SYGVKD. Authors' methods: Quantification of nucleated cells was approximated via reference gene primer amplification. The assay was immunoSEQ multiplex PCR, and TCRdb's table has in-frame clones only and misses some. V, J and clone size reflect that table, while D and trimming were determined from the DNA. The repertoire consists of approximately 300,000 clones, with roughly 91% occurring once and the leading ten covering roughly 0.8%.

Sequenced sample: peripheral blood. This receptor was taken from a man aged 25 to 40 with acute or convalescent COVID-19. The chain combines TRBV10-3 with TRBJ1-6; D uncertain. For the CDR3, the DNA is TGTGCCATCAGTGTAAAGAGCTCCTATAATTCACCCCTCCACTTT. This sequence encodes CAISVKSSYNSPLHF.